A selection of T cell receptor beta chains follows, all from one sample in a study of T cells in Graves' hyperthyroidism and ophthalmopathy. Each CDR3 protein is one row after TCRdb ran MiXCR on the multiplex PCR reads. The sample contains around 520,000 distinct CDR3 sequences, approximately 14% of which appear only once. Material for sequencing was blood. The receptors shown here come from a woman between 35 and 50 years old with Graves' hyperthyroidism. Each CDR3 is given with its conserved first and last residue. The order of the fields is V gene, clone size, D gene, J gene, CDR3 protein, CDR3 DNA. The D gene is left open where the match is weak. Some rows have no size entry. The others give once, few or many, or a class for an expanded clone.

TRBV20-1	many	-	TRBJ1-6	CSASPPGASSPLHF	TGCAGTGCTAGCCCGCCAGGGGCCAGTTCACCCCTCCACTTT
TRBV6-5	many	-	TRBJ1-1	CASSYSAVMNTEAFF	TGTGCCAGCAGTTACTCAGCAGTGATGAACACTGAAGCTTTCTTT
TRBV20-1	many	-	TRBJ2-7	CSADQTDAYEQYF	TGCAGTGCGGATCAGACAGACGCCTACGAGCAGTACTTC
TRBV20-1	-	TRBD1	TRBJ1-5	CSAFAGGRSNQPQHF	TGCAGTGCTTTTGCAGGGGGCAGAAGCAATCAGCCCCAGCATTTT
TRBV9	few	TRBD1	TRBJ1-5	CASSTDGTGLNQPQHF	TGTGCCAGCAGCACCGACGGGACAGGGCTCAATCAGCCCCAGCATTTT
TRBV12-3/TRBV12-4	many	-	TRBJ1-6	CASKNGLSTNSPLHF	TGTGCCAGCAAGAACGGGCTCTCCACCAATTCACCCCTCCACTTT
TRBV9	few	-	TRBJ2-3	CASSGGLGTDTQYF	TGTGCCAGCAGCGGTGGATTGGGCACAGATACGCAGTATTTT
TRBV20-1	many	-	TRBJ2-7	CSATSVGGTGKTYEQYF	TGCAGTGCTACCTCCGTGGGGGGAACAGGGAAGACCTACGAGCAGTACTTC
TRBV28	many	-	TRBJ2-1	CASSPTTGRGHNEQFF	TGTGCCAGCAGTCCGACAACAGGGAGGGGGCACAATGAGCAGTTCTTC
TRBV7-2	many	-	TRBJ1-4	CASSLVWQENEKLFF	TGTGCCAGCAGCTTAGTCTGGCAGGAAAATGAAAAACTGTTTTTT
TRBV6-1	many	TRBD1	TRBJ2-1	CASRSADRGAYNEQFF	TGTGCCAGCAGGTCGGCGGACAGGGGCGCCTACAATGAGCAGTTCTTC
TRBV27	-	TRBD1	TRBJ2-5	CASSLGRGHSETQYF	TGTGCCAGCAGTTTGGGCAGGGGGCACTCAGAGACCCAGTACTTC
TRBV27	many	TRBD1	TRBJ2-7	CASSFPEGQGYYEQYF	TGTGCCAGCAGTTTCCCCGAGGGACAGGGGTACTACGAGCAGTACTTC
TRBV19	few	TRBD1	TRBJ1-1	CASRGRTGPFHTEAFF	TGTGCCAGTAGGGGAAGGACAGGCCCATTTCACACTGAAGCTTTCTTT
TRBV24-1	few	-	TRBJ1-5	CATSDFGTYQPQHF	TGTGCCACCAGTGATTTCGGGACGTATCAGCCCCAGCATTTT
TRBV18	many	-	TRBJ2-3	CASSAVDTDTQYF	TGTGCCAGCTCAGCGGTAGATACAGATACGCAGTATTTT
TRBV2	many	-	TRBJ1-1	CASSEPRQVNTEAFF	TGTGCCAGCAGTGAACCGCGGCAGGTGAACACTGAAGCTTTCTTT
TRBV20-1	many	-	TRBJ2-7	CSAQRVYEQYF	TGCAGTGCTCAGAGAGTCTACGAGCAGTACTTC
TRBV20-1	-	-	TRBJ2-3	CSAPRTSTDTQYF	TGCAGTGCTCCCCGGACTAGCACAGATACGCAGTATTTT
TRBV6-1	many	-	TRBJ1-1	CASSEAQGGYAEAFF	TGTGCCAGCAGTGAAGCACAGGGCGGGTACGCTGAAGCTTTCTTT
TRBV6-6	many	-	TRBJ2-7	CASSYAGTPRGEQYF	TGTGCCAGCAGTTACGCCGGGACCCCCCGTGGCGAGCAGTACTTC
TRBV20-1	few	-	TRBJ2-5	CSPWTNQETQYF	TGCAGTCCTTGGACAAACCAAGAGACCCAGTACTTC
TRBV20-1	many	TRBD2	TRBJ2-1	CSAPRSGGANEQFF	TGCAGTGCCCCGCGGAGCGGGGGAGCTAATGAGCAGTTCTTC
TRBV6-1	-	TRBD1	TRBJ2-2	CASSKDRGTGELFF	TGTGCCAGCAGTAAAGACAGGGGCACCGGGGAGCTGTTTTTT